This TCR beta chain was profiled in a study of CD8+ T cells in alopecia areata. Extracted RNA was reverse transcribed, and the resulting cDNA served as sequencing template. The data were produced by immunoSEQ multiplex PCR, yet TCRdb's version contains in-frame clones alone and is incomplete. The data show around 100,000 clones, approximately 42% seen once. Details on this clone: Its matching antigen is unknown.

Patients with alopecia areata provided lesional scalp punch biopsies as well as peripheral blood. PBMCs, the starting material, were the source of sorted CD4+ and CD8+ T cells. Study results and caveats: More clonal than normal scalp was lesional scalp, particularly alopecia totalis/universalis. Normal skin's resident alphabeta T cells are also sequenced in scalp samples.

The CDR3 runs to 15 residues. Germline V gives CDR1 SGHRS, CDR2 YFSETQ. The junction had 9 bases not matched to a gene; V was cut back by 4 bases and J by 6 bases. The clonotype was recovered from a human donor with alopecia areata. Sequenced input: CD4+ T cells sorted from blood. The rearrangement joins TRBV5-1 to TRBJ2-1; 8 nucleotides align to TRBD1. CDR3 nucleotides: TGCGCCAGCAGCGCCGTGGACAGGGCGATCAATGAGCAGTTCTTC. Protein: CASSAVDRAINEQFF.